Below, one T cell receptor beta chain is given with its context. Antigen specificity is unknown. This entry belongs to a study of blood T cells in healthy people across ages. The CDR3 is 14 residues long. Germline CDR1 and CDR2: SNHLY and FYNNEI. V lost 8 bases, J lost 1 base, and 15 bases lay in between. Next came a second PCR, run for about 7 to 12 cycles, which used a sample-barcoded 5' primer along with a J-beta primer mix. MiXCR, run by TCRdb on the 5' RACE reads, gives a single entry per CDR3 protein. The data contain approximately 850,000 distinct CDR3 sequences, roughly 60% of them singletons. Study conclusions and caveats: Any conclusive comparison of naive versus antigen-experienced cells was prevented by using unsorted PBMCs. For the donors, CMV status was unknown and possibly confounded expanded clonotype changes. When set beside aged donors, long-lived donors presented more naive CD4+ cells and higher diversity.

The J gene is TRBJ2-7, the V gene TRBV2, with a weak D call TRBD1 (5 bases). Material: blood. This sequence was found in a man aged 30 to 45 in good health. The CDR3 region is CASGYRQSSYEQYF. Here the CDR3 DNA reads TGTGCCAGCGGCTATCGACAGAGTTCCTACGAGCAGTACTTC.